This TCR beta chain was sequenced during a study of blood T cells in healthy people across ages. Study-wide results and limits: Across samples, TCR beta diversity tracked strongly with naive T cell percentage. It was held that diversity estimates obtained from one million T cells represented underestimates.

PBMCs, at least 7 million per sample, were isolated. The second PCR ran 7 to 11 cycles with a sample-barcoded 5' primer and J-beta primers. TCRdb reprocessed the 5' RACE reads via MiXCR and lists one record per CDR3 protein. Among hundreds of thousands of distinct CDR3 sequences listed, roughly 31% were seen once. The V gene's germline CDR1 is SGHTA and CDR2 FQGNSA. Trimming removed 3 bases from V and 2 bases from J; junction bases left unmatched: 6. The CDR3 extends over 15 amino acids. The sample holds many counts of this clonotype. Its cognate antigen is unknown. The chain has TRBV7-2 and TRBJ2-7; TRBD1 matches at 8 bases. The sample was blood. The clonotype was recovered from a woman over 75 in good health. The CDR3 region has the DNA TGTGCCAGCAGCTTCTTCGGACAGGGTGCCTACGAGCAGTACTTC. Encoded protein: CASSFFGQGAYEQYF.